One sample yielded the 25 T cell receptor beta chains listed below, sequenced in a study of blood T cell repertoires in COVID-19. Only in-frame clones appear in the TCRdb table, and some are missing; sequencing was by immunoSEQ multiplex PCR. This sample carries around 370,000 clones, more than 75% of them seen once, and the ten largest clones take about 6.9%. The sequenced sample was peripheral blood. The receptors come from a woman in her forties or fifties with COVID-19, enrolled during active disease.

CDR3 residues: CASHRTGGADTQYF. In DNA form, the CDR3 reads TGTGCCAGCCACCGGACAGGGGGCGCAGATACGCAGTATTTT. The chain combines TRBV14 with TRBJ2-3; 11 bases line up with TRBD1. Trimming removed 8 bases from V and 4 bases from J; junction bases left unmatched: 5. Germline V lookup: CDR1 SGHDN, CDR2 FVKESK. This CDR3 is 14 amino acids long.

The J gene is TRBJ2-2, the V gene TRBV10-1; the match to TRBD2 covers 7 bases. V shed 2 bases, J shed 5 bases, and the junction held 20 bases outside the gene matches. The CDR3 is 20 amino acids. CDR1 and CDR2 from the germline V gene are WNHNN and SYGVQD (reference sequence). The CDR3 DNA is TGCGCCAGCAGTGAGCCGAGGGGAGGAGTGGCGGGAGCAGGGACCGGGGAGCTGTTTTTT. Translation gives CASSEPRGGVAGAGTGELFF.

This clone was found once. This chain connects TRBV11-2 to TRBJ2-1; tentative D call: TRBD1 (6 bases). The germline V and J ends were trimmed by 1 base and 10 bases, with 23 bases remaining between them. The length of the CDR3 is 17 residues. Germline CDR1 and CDR2: SGHAT and FQNNGV. CDR3 DNA sequence: TGTGCCAGCAGCTTAGCTTTAACCGTTGGGGGCACGGACGAGCAGTTCTTC. Its protein is CASSLALTVGGTDEQFF.

The chain links TRBV3-1 (or the pseudogene TRBV3-2) to TRBJ2-5, with 7 bases lining up with TRBD1. CDR3 length: 14 amino acids. Germline values: CDR1 LGHDT, CDR2 YNNKEL (reference sequence). Trimming at V came to 2 bases and at J to 7 bases, leaving 7 bases not matched to a gene. Here the CDR3 reads CASSQMGQYVTQYF. As DNA, the CDR3 is TGTGCCAGCAGCCAAATGGGACAGTACGTGACCCAGTACTTC.

The chain joins TRBV6-4 to TRBJ2-2; tentative D call: TRBD1 (6 bases). This CDR3 region has 15 residues. CDR1 is MRHNA, CDR2 SNTAGT, per germline. Trimming removed 6 bases from V and 6 bases from J, with 17 bases in between. This chain's CDR3 is CASRIQQGAAGELFF. The CDR3 region has the DNA TGTGCCAGCAGAATTCAACAGGGTGCAGCCGGGGAGCTGTTTTTT.

The gene calls are TRBV7-9 and TRBJ1-3; 9 bases are a match to TRBD1. The length of the CDR3 is 15 residues. J gave up 3 bases and V 3 bases, and 3 bases lay outside the gene matches. Germline V gene data show CDR1 as SEHNR and CDR2 as FQNEAQ (reference sequence). CDR3 protein: CASSLGTGNGNTIYF. DNA of the CDR3: TGTGCCAGCAGCTTGGGGACAGGGAATGGAAACACCATATATTTT.

The rearrangement joins TRBV29-1 to TRBJ2-7, with 7 bases aligning to TRBD2. Germline V gene sequence: CDR1 SQVTM, CDR2 ANQGSEA. The J segment lost 6 bases and the V segment lost 5 bases, leaving 7 bases of the junction unmatched. This CDR3 region has 12 residues. CDR3 loop: CSVSREFGEQYF. CDR3 bases: TGCAGCGTTTCGCGGGAGTTTGGCGAGCAGTACTTC.

The rearrangement uses TRBV11-3 and TRBJ2-5; the match to TRBD2 covers 12 bases. Germline trimming cut 5 bases from V and 6 bases from J; bases unmatched to any gene: 7. The CDR3 loop spans 15 amino acids. Germline V CDR1 and CDR2: SGHNT, YENEEA. CDR3 in amino acids: CASSLRLAGEQTQYF. CDR3 in DNA: TGTGCCAGCAGCCTACGACTAGCGGGAGAGCAGACCCAGTACTTC.

The rearrangement links TRBV27 to TRBJ2-3, with a weak D call TRBD1 (5 bases). The CDR3 length is 17 residues. Germline CDR1 MNHEY, CDR2 SMNVEV (reference sequence). V was clipped by 10 bases and J by 5 bases, with 28 bases between them. In DNA form, the CDR3 reads TGTGCCACCCAACGAATAGGGTATGGATCGCAGGGAGATACGCAGTATTTT. The encoded protein is CATQRIGYGSQGDTQYF.

The rearrangement links TRBV4-1 to TRBJ1-5; 9 bases line up with TRBD1. This CDR3 has 14 amino acids. Germline assignment: CDR1 MGHRA and CDR2 YSYEKL. The J segment lost 7 bases and the V segment lost 2 bases, leaving 3 bases of the junction unmatched. The CDR3 sequence: CASSQKQGAQPQHF. The DNA of the CDR3 is TGCGCCAGCAGCCAAAAACAGGGGGCACAGCCCCAGCATTTT.

The chain joins TRBV7-9 to TRBJ2-1, with 7 nucleotides matching TRBD1. This CDR3 is built from 17 residues. V was clipped by 6 bases and J by 3 bases; unmatched bases: 14. From germline, CDR1 is SEHNR and CDR2 FQNEAQ (reference sequence). Written as DNA, the CDR3 is TGTGCCAGCAGACCTCCTCCCGGGACAGACCTCTACAATGAGCAGTTCTTC. Translating gives CASRPPPGTDLYNEQFF.

This chain links TRBV7-3 with TRBJ2-3; D not resolved. Per germline, CDR1 SGHTA and CDR2 FQGTGA. V was shortened by 3 bases and J by 1 base, with 11 bases between the two germline ends. This CDR3 contains 15 residues. DNA for the CDR3: TGTGCCAGCAGCTTGACATTTTCAGGCACAGATACGCAGTATTTT. Encoded protein: CASSLTFSGTDTQYF.

The genes are TRBV3-1 (or the pseudogene TRBV3-2) and TRBJ1-2; D gene uncertain. Germline lookup yields CDR1 LGHDT and CDR2 YNNKEL (reference sequence). Trimming stripped 3 bases from V and 1 base from J, with 12 bases between. This CDR3 has 15 residues. The CDR3 DNA follows: TGTGCCAGCAGCCATTCGTACTTAAATAACTATGGCTACACCTTC. It codes for CASSHSYLNNYGYTF.

The chain couples TRBV4-3 to TRBJ2-1, with 14 bases that match TRBD2. Looked up from germline, CDR1 is LGHNA and CDR2 is YSLEER. After removal of 0 bases from V and 4 bases from J, the junction contained 2 bases not matched to a gene. The CDR3 is made up of 17 amino acids. CDR3 DNA: TGCGCCAGCAGCCAAGATTGGACTAGCGGGAGGTACAATGAGCAGTTCTTC. Translating it yields CASSQDWTSGRYNEQFF.

The chain couples TRBV12-3 or TRBV12-4 to TRBJ2-7; D possibly corresponds to TRBD1 (6 bases). CDR3 length: 13 amino acids. The V end was cut by 5 bases, the J end by 2 bases, with 10 bases between. In nucleotides, the CDR3 is TGTGCCAGCAGTAGGACAGTAACCTACGAGCAGTACTTC. This translates into CASSRTVTYEQYF.

The V call is TRBV11-2, the J call TRBJ1-2; maybe TRBD1 (5 bases). Germline CDR1 SGHAT, CDR2 FQNNGV. The germline V and J ends were trimmed by 9 bases and 7 bases, with 15 bases remaining between them. This CDR3 is 12 amino acids long. The CDR3 DNA is TGTGCCAGTCGGGGGGGTGTGGTTGGCTACACCTTC. Protein sequence: CASRGGVVGYTF.

The chain recombines TRBV7-2 with TRBJ1-1, with 7 bases aligning to TRBD1. The CDR3 sequence is 14 residues long. Germline CDR1 is SGHTA and CDR2 is FQGNSA. V gave up 5 bases and J gave up 0 bases; unmatched junction bases: 3. CDR3: CASSPGQLNTEAFF. For the CDR3, the DNA is TGTGCCAGCAGCCCGGGACAGTTGAACACTGAAGCTTTCTTT.

This rearrangement joins TRBV29-1 to TRBJ2-1; D is possibly TRBD2 (5 bases). The V end lost 8 bases, the J end lost 7 bases, and 21 bases lay between the germline ends. The germline V gene has CDR1 SQVTM and CDR2 ANQGSEA. The CDR3 contains 14 residues. CDR3 DNA: TGCAGCTGTAGGCCAACTAGTCATATGAATGAGCAGTTCTTC. It yields the protein CSCRPTSHMNEQFF.

This chain links TRBV11-2 with TRBJ2-1, with D possibly being TRBD2 (6 bases). Germline V gives CDR1 SGHAT, CDR2 FQNNGV. This CDR3 is built from 15 residues. Trimming removed 5 bases at V and 3 bases at J, with 14 bases between. The CDR3 here is CASSRPGLDYNEQFF. DNA of the CDR3: TGTGCCAGCAGCCGCCCGGGACTCGACTACAATGAGCAGTTCTTC.

For the CDR3, the DNA is TGTGCCAGTAGGCAGGGGTTTTCCTACAATGAGCAGTTCTTC. It specifies CASRQGFSYNEQFF. This chain connects TRBV19 to TRBJ2-1, with a possible D match to TRBD1 (6 bases). V lost 6 bases, J lost 1 base, and 10 bases lay in between. The germline gives CDR1 LNHDA, CDR2 SQIVND (reference sequence). The CDR3 totals 14 residues.

The V and J genes are TRBV6-2 or TRBV6-3 and TRBJ2-2; a possible D gene is TRBD1 (6 bases). The CDR3 sequence is 17 residues long. With 7 bases removed from V and 1 base from J, the gap between germline ends came to 19 bases. The V gene's germline CDR1 is MNHEY and CDR2 SVGEGT. The CDR3 reads CASNPGPRTENTGELFF. The CDR3 nucleotides read TGTGCCAGCAACCCCGGACCGCGGACAGAGAACACCGGGGAGCTGTTTTTT.

The genes are TRBV6-4 and TRBJ2-1; D may be TRBD2 (6 bases). The CDR3 spans 15 residues. The V gene lost 5 bases and the J gene lost 1 base, with 12 bases spanning the gap. Germline assignment: CDR1 MRHNA and CDR2 SNTAGT. CDR3 loop: CASSQRAESYNEQFF. The CDR3 bases are TGTGCCAGCAGTCAGCGGGCTGAATCCTACAATGAGCAGTTCTTC.

The chain joins TRBV9 to TRBJ1-4; perhaps TRBD1 as D (5 bases). Germline-derived CDR1 and CDR2 are SGDLS and YYNGEE. CDR3 size: 14 residues. The V and J ends lost 4 bases and 7 bases respectively, with 14 bases between them. The CDR3 is CASSFDQGGEKLFF. CDR3 bases: TGTGCCAGCAGCTTCGACCAGGGAGGTGAAAAACTGTTTTTT.

The rearrangement uses TRBV10-1 and TRBJ2-1; maybe TRBD1 (5 bases). The germline V gene has CDR1 WNHNN and CDR2 SYGVQD (reference sequence). Trimming removed 5 bases from V and 3 bases from J, with 11 bases in between. The CDR3 extends over 14 amino acids. As DNA, the CDR3 is TGCGCCAGCAGTCCCAGGGAAATCTACAATGAGCAGTTCTTC. Encoded protein: CASSPREIYNEQFF.

V usage is TRBV9 and J usage is TRBJ1-1; a possible D gene is TRBD1 (6 bases). Trimming removed 0 bases at V and 0 bases at J, with 9 bases between. Germline V gene data show CDR1 as SGDLS and CDR2 as YYNGEE. The CDR3 extends over 15 amino acids. The CDR3 nucleotides read TGTGCCAGCAGCGTAGCTGGGGACATGAACACTGAAGCTTTCTTT. As protein: CASSVAGDMNTEAFF.